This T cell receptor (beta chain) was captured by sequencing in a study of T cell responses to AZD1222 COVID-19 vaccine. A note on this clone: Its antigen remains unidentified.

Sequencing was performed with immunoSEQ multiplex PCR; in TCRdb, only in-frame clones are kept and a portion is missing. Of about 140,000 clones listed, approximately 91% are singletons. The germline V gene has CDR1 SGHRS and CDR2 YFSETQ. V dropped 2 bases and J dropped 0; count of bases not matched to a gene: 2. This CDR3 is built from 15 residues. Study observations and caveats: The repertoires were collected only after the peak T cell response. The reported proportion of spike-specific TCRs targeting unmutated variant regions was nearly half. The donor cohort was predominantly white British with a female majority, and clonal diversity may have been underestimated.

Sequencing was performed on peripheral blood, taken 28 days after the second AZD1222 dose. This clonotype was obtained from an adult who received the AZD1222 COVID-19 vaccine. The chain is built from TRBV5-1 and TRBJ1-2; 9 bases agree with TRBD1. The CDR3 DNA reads TGCGCCAGCAGCTTCCGGGACAGGGCTAACTATGGCTACACCTTC. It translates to CASSFRDRANYGYTF.